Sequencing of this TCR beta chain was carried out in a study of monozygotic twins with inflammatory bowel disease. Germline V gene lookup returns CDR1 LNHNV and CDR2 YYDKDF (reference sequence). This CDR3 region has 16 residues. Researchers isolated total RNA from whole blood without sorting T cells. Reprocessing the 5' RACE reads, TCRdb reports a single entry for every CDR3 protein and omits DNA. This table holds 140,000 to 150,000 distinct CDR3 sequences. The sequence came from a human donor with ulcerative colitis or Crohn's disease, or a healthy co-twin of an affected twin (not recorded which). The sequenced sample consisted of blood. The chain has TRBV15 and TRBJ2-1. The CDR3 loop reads CATSRFDRGTYNEQFF.